These 22 T cell receptor beta chains share one sample of origin, sequenced in a study of T cells after posttransplantation cyclophosphamide. Clones were sequenced by immunoSEQ multiplex PCR, and TCRdb holds only the in-frame ones, with some missing. Altogether 450 to 600 clones were found in the sample, and no singletons occur. Treatment was busulfan-fludarabine conditioning, a marrow graft, and cyclophosphamide on days +3 and +4. The sequences come from PBMCs, collected 32 days after allogeneic stem cell transplant with posttransplant cyclophosphamide. The receptors stem from a male patient in his 30s who received an allogeneic stem cell transplant from a related donor, was CMV-positive, and had acute GVHD only. The T cells may come from the graft donor.

This clone is categorized as medium-sized. The genes are TRBV20-1 and TRBJ2-1, with D uncertain. Germline values: CDR1 DFQATT, CDR2 SNEGSKA (reference sequence). Trimming took 0 bases from V and 7 from J, leaving 4 bases between them. This CDR3 has 11 amino acids. CDR3 sequence reads: CSARDLNEQFF. In DNA, the CDR3 is TGCAGTGCTAGAGATCTGAATGAGCAGTTCTTC.

By frequency in the sample, this clone is medium-sized (0.01 to 0.1%). The chain uses TRBV24-1 and TRBJ2-7; 7 nucleotides line up with TRBD2. There are 14 residues in the CDR3. V was clipped by 5 bases and J by 4 bases; unmatched bases: 7. Germline V gene data show CDR1 as KGHDR and CDR2 as SFDVKD. CDR3 DNA: TGTGCCACCAGTGTATCGGGGGGTTCGTACGAGCAGTACTTC. Encoded protein: CATSVSGGSYEQYF.

This clone is medium-sized. The chain has TRBV15 and TRBJ1-2; 10 nucleotides agree with TRBD1. The CDR3 consists of 13 residues. Trimming took 5 bases from V and 9 from J; bases not matched to a gene: 6. CDR1 is LNHNV and CDR2 is YYDKDF in the germline V gene (reference sequence). In nucleotides, the CDR3 is TGTGCCACCAGCCCTGACAGGGGGCGTAGCTACACCTTC. The encoded protein is CATSPDRGRSYTF.

By proportion, this clone is medium-sized (0.01 to 0.1%). The V gene is TRBV25-1, the J gene TRBJ1-5; TRBD1 aligns across 9 bases. CDR1 is MGHDK, CDR2 SYGVNS, per germline. The CDR3 runs to 18 residues. The V and J ends lost 4 bases and 6 bases, in that order; junction bases with no gene match: 16. The CDR3 is CASSGPRDRVLRCQPQHF. CDR3 nucleotide sequence: TGTGCCAGCAGTGGCCCCCGGGACAGGGTATTACGTTGTCAGCCCCAGCATTTT.

The sample holds a few counts of this clone. This sequence joins TRBV15 and TRBJ2-5; the D gene is possibly TRBD2 (6 bases). CDR1 and CDR2 (germline): LNHNV, YYDKDF (reference sequence). The CDR3 contains 13 residues. Trimming took off 0 bases at V and 7 bases at J, with 9 bases between the two ends. CDR3 DNA sequence: TGTGCCACCAGCAGAGATTTGGGGGGGACCCAGTACTTC. Encoded protein: CATSRDLGGTQYF.

This sequence joins TRBV29-1 and TRBJ2-5, with TRBD2 matching 11 bases. The DNA end favors TRBJ2-7, so the J call may be wrong. Germline CDR1 reads SQVTM; CDR2 reads ANQGSEA. This CDR3 comprises 13 residues. In DNA, the CDR3 is TGCAGCGTTGCCGTAGCGGGGGGGTACGAGCAGTACTTC. Translation: CSVAVAGGYEQYF.

This clone is termed medium-sized (0.01 to 0.1%). V and J are TRBV19 and TRBJ2-3, with D perhaps matching TRBD1 (5 bases). The CDR3 loop spans 13 amino acids. Germline V gene lookup returns CDR1 LNHDA and CDR2 SQIVND (reference sequence). Trimming took off 0 bases at V and 4 bases at J, with 5 bases between the two ends. CDR3 in DNA: TGTGCCAGTAGTATAGACAGGGCAGATACGCAGTATTTT. Translation: CASSIDRADTQYF.

This clone is termed medium-sized. The V call is TRBV7-6, the J call TRBJ1-1, with 7 nucleotides matching TRBD1. Germline CDR1 reads SGHVS; CDR2 reads FNYEAQ. CDR3 length: 15 residues. The V and J ends lost 1 base and 1 base, in that order; junction bases with no gene match: 3. This CDR3 is CASSLVGTENTEAFF. The CDR3 DNA follows: TGTGCCAGCAGCTTAGTAGGGACAGAGAACACTGAAGCTTTCTTT.

This clone is judged large. The V gene is TRBV10-2, the J gene TRBJ2-1; D is possibly TRBD2 (6 bases). There are 16 residues in the CDR3. V lost 0 bases, J lost 4 bases, and 13 bases lay in between. Germline lookup yields CDR1 WSHSY and CDR2 SAAADI. The CDR3 nucleotides are TGCGCCAGCAGTGAGTCGGGACTCCGGGGGTACAATGAGCAGTTCTTC. This encodes CASSESGLRGYNEQFF.

This clone is medium-sized (0.01 to 0.1%). CDR3 sequence: CASRQQAPNYGYTF. The CDR3, as DNA: TGTGCCAGTAGACAACAGGCCCCTAACTATGGCTACACCTTC. The V and J genes are TRBV19 and TRBJ1-2, with TRBD1 as a possible D gene (5 bases). V was trimmed by 6 bases and J by 0 bases, leaving 11 bases between them. This CDR3 comprises 14 residues. The germline V gene encodes CDR1 LNHDA and CDR2 SQIVND (reference sequence).

Judged by abundance, this clone is medium-sized (0.01 to 0.1%). The gene calls are TRBV4-1 and TRBJ1-5; D perhaps matches TRBD1 (5 bases). The V end was cut by 0 bases, the J end by 6 bases, with 12 bases between. The CDR3 spans 15 residues. CDR1 and CDR2 (germline): MGHRA, YSYEKL. In DNA form, the CDR3 reads TGCGCCAGCAGCCAAGATCCGGATACAGGTCAGCCCCAGCATTTT. Translating gives CASSQDPDTGQPQHF.

Judged by abundance, this clone is large (0.1 to 1%). The genes are TRBV12-3 or TRBV12-4 and TRBJ2-1; TRBD2 agrees at 8 bases. The CDR3 has 12 residues. With V trimmed by 10 bases and J by 8 bases, 7 bases remained unmatched. The CDR3 DNA reads TGTGCCATCTCGGGGGGGGGTCATGAGCAGTTCTTC. As protein: CAISGGGHEQFF.

Within the sample, this clone is medium-sized. CDR3 amino acids: CASSVVKDRDRRNEKLFF. The DNA of the CDR3 is TGTGCCAGCAGCGTAGTCAAGGACCGGGACAGGAGGAATGAAAAACTGTTTTTT. The rearrangement joins TRBV9 to TRBJ1-4; 8 bases map to TRBD1. Germline CDR1 reads SGDLS; CDR2 reads YYNGEE. The CDR3 is 18 amino acids. Germline trimming cut 0 bases from V and 5 bases from J; bases unmatched to any gene: 12.

This clone counts as medium-sized. The rearrangement joins TRBV6-2 or TRBV6-3 to TRBJ1-1; D not certain. The V and J ends lost 7 bases and 0 bases respectively, with 9 bases between them. Germline loops: CDR1 MNHEY, CDR2 SVGEGT. This CDR3 has 13 residues. The CDR3 here is CASKVSLNTEAFF. The CDR3, as DNA: TGTGCCAGCAAGGTCTCACTGAACACTGAAGCTTTCTTT.

By share, this clone ranks as large. V is TRBV19 and J is TRBJ2-1; TRBD2 might be the D (7 bases). V lost 4 bases and J 8 bases, leaving 18 bases between the germline ends. CDR3 length: 15 amino acids. Germline-derived CDR1 and CDR2 are LNHDA and SQIVND (reference sequence). The CDR3 here is CASSTRGAAGDEQFF. Written as DNA, the CDR3 is TGTGCCAGTAGTACTCGGGGGGCTGCCGGTGATGAGCAGTTCTTC. Full variable domain (missing parts from reference TRBV19 and TRBJ2-1): DGGITQSPKYLFRKEGQNVTLSCEQNLNHDAMYWYRQDPGQGLRLIYYSQIVNDFQKGDIAEGYSVSREKKESFPLTVTSAQKNPTAFYLCASSTRGAAGDEQFFGPGTRLTVL.

This chain connects TRBV6-5 to TRBJ2-2; the D is unclear. Deletions cut 6 bases from V and 6 bases from J, with 14 bases between. Germline V lookup: CDR1 MNHEY, CDR2 SVGAGI. The CDR3 is 14 residues long. CDR3 in DNA: TGTGCCAGCAGCTCCGGGTCTCTCCCCGGGGAGCTGTTTTTT. Amino acid sequence: CASSSGSLPGELFF.

This clone is labeled medium-sized. The chain uses TRBV11-2 and TRBJ2-7, with 7 bases matching TRBD1. Germline values: CDR1 SGHAT, CDR2 FQNNGV. CDR3 length equals 15 residues. The V and J ends lost 1 base and 3 bases, in that order; junction bases with no gene match: 6. CDR3 sequence reads: CASSLGPHRGYEQYF. DNA for the CDR3: TGTGCCAGCAGCTTAGGGCCGCACAGGGGCTACGAGCAGTACTTC.

This clone is medium-sized (0.01 to 0.1%) within its sample. The rearrangement links TRBV12-3 or TRBV12-4 to TRBJ1-2, with D possibly TRBD1 on 6 matching bases. V was shortened by 5 bases and J by 4 bases, with 17 bases between the two germline ends. This CDR3 is 15 amino acids long. The chain's CDR3 is CASSMAGGLLYGYTF. The CDR3 bases are TGTGCCAGCAGTATGGCCGGGGGGCTCCTCTATGGCTACACCTTC.

This clone was observed a few times. This chain uses TRBV28 with TRBJ1-2; D possibly corresponds to TRBD1 (5 bases). This CDR3 has 13 amino acids. V shed 7 bases and J shed 0 bases, with 9 bases lying between them. Germline CDR1 is MDHEN and CDR2 is SYDVKM. The CDR3 DNA is TGTGCCAGCACGGACACTTCTAACTATGGCTACACCTTC. It is translated as CASTDTSNYGYTF.

The chain has TRBV4-3 and TRBJ1-2; 9 nucleotides align to TRBD1. Germline V gene sequence: CDR1 LGHNA, CDR2 YSLEER. The junction had 10 bases not matched to a gene; V was cut back by 4 bases and J by 4 bases. CDR3 size: 16 residues. As DNA, the CDR3 is TGCGCCAGCAGCCCTCAGATCCCGACAGGGGGCTATGGCTACACCTTC. Translating gives CASSPQIPTGGYGYTF.

This clone was picked up a small number of times. The genes are TRBV7-2 and TRBJ2-3; D might be TRBD1 (6 bases). Germline lookup yields CDR1 SGHTA and CDR2 FQGNSA. Trimming shortened V by 2 bases and J by 3 bases, and 12 bases separated the two germline ends. CDR3 length: 15 amino acids. CDR3 in DNA: TGTGCCAGCAGCTTAAGGAGGCAGGGGACAGATACGCAGTATTTT. Protein sequence: CASSLRRQGTDTQYF.

This clone is large by share. The chain links TRBV4-3 to TRBJ2-6, with D possibly being TRBD1 (6 bases). V was cut by 0 bases and J by 0 bases, with 24 bases left in between. In germline, CDR1 is LGHNA, CDR2 YSLEER. The CDR3 extends over 22 amino acids. CDR3 in DNA: TGCGCCAGCAGCCAAGATCTTCTCTTCACGGACAGCCTTTTCTCTGGGGCCAACGTCCTGACTTTC. Translated, it gives CASSQDLLFTDSLFSGANVLTF.